This T cell receptor beta chain derives from a study of CD8+ T cells in alopecia areata. Whole-study findings and limits: Among the top 100, expanded CD8+ clones, as well as scalp clonality, were significantly decreased by tofacitinib.

Treatment indicated: oral pan-JAK inhibitor, 5-10 mg twice daily. This CDR3 comprises 11 residues. Germline V gene lookup returns CDR1 SGDLS and CDR2 YYNGEE. V gave up 4 bases and J gave up 3 bases, with 5 bases separating them. Points on this clone: The antigen remains unidentified.

The authors extracted RNA and reverse transcribed it into cDNA as the sequencing template. Produced via immunoSEQ multiplex PCR; TCRdb's table is partial and in-frame only. The data show approximately 65,000 clones, with about half seen just once and roughly 21% held by the top ten. The TCR was taken from a human donor with alopecia areata. This specimen consisted of CD8+ T cells sorted from blood, obtained at approximately week 36, from a patient treated with tofacitinib. This chain connects TRBV9 to TRBJ2-7, with D unresolved. CDR3 residues: CASSNDYEQYF. The CDR3 nucleotides read TGTGCCAGCAGCAACGACTACGAGCAGTACTTC.